Each of the 25 T cell receptor beta chains below was sequenced from the same sample in a study of shared clonotypes between healthy human individuals. Measured with immunoSEQ multiplex PCR; TCRdb has only the in-frame clones, and not every one. The repertoire holds roughly 2.6 million clones, around nine tenths seen once, with roughly 0.13% in the top ten. Sequenced material: naive CD4+ T cells sorted from blood. Subset reported: CD45RA+ positively selected. These receptors were taken from a man aged 18 to 35 in good health.

The rearrangement uses TRBV6-1 and TRBJ2-5, with 11 positions matching TRBD2. V gave up 8 bases and J gave up 1 base; unmatched junction bases: 3. CDR1 and CDR2 from the germline V gene are MNHNS and SASEGT. The CDR3 spans 14 residues. DNA of the CDR3: TGTGCCAGCGGTAGCGGGAGGGCCCAAGAGACCCAGTACTTC. Its translation: CASGSGRAQETQYF.

The chain joins TRBV4-3 to TRBJ2-7, with unresolved D. Germline CDR1 LGHNA, CDR2 YSLEER. V was trimmed by 3 bases and J by 3 bases, leaving 15 bases between them. The CDR3 runs 15 residues. CDR3 sequence: CASSQGPQFNYEQYF. The DNA for the CDR3 is TGCGCCAGCAGCCAGGGTCCACAGTTCAACTACGAGCAGTACTTC.

This chain connects TRBV6-1 to TRBJ2-7; maybe TRBD2 (6 bases). Germline loops: CDR1 MNHNS, CDR2 SASEGT. CDR3 length: 14 amino acids. Trimming shortened V by 7 bases and J by 3 bases, and 16 bases separated the two germline ends. The CDR3 DNA reads TGTGCCAGCAATCTTGATCGGGGGTTCTACGAGCAGTACTTC. Protein: CASNLDRGFYEQYF.

The rearrangement links TRBV6-5 to TRBJ2-7; D not certain. This CDR3 has 16 amino acids. The ends were cut back, 0 bases at V and 2 bases at J, with 14 bases in the middle. Germline loops: CDR1 MNHEY, CDR2 SVGAGI. CDR3 sequence reads: CASSYSFPGPTYEQYF. The CDR3 DNA sequence: TGTGCCAGCAGTTACTCTTTTCCAGGACCGACCTACGAGCAGTACTTC.

The chain's CDR3 is CSAPDLETQYF. The CDR3 DNA reads TGCAGTGCTCCTGATCTTGAGACTCAGTACTTC. The chain uses TRBV20-1 and TRBJ2-4; no definite D call. The CDR3 is 11 amino acids. V gave up 5 bases and J gave up 12 bases, with 14 bases separating them. CDR1 is DFQATT and CDR2 is SNEGSKA in the germline V gene (reference sequence).

With regard to this clone: A much larger clone differs from this one at a single base, so this may be a read error. This sample includes further DNA sequences coding for the same CDR3. The chain has TRBV11-2 and TRBJ1-1, with D unclear. The CDR3 covers 13 residues. The V gene's germline CDR1 is SGHAT and CDR2 FQNNGV. The V gene lost 1 base and the J gene lost 1 base, with 4 bases spanning the gap. As DNA, the CDR3 is TGTGCCAGCAGCTTAGTACAGAACACTGAAGCTTTCTTT. Translated: CASSLVQNTEAFF.

This sequence joins TRBV11-2 and TRBJ2-1; D remains ambiguous. CDR1 and CDR2 from the germline V gene are SGHAT and FQNNGV. Trimming cost V 7 bases and J 4 bases, with 14 bases left between them. There are 14 residues in the CDR3. The CDR3 spells CASNKARPYNEQFF. The DNA of the CDR3 is TGTGCCAGCAACAAGGCGCGTCCTTACAATGAGCAGTTCTTC.

This CDR3 reads CASSQDPGGANTGELFF. The CDR3 bases are TGTGCCAGCAGCCAGGACCCAGGGGGCGCGAACACCGGGGAGCTGTTTTTT. The rearrangement uses TRBV4-2 and TRBJ2-2; TRBD1 matches at 8 bases. From germline, CDR1 is LGHNA and CDR2 YNFKEQ. The junction had 6 bases not matched to a gene; V was cut back by 3 bases and J by 0 bases. The length of the CDR3 is 17 residues.

Turning to this clone: A clone one base away is much larger, so this may be a read error. Other DNA sequences in this sample translate to the same CDR3. This chain joins TRBV27 and TRBJ2-7; D is unclear. The V end was cut by 6 bases, the J end by 0 bases, with 3 bases between. CDR1 MNHEY and CDR2 SMNVEV come from the germline V gene (reference sequence). This CDR3 is 11 amino acids long. CDR3 region: CASSSSYEQYF. The CDR3 nucleotides read TGTGCCAGCAGCTCCTCCTACGAGCAGTACTTC.

The rearrangement links TRBV6-5 to TRBJ1-2; D remains ambiguous. There are 13 residues in the CDR3. V was cut by 6 bases and J by 5 bases, with 13 bases left in between. Germline V gene sequence: CDR1 MNHEY, CDR2 SVGAGI. The CDR3 reads CASSREPSYGYTF. As DNA, the CDR3 is TGTGCCAGCAGCCGGGAGCCCTCGTATGGCTACACCTTC.

This clone has just one count. V usage is TRBV5-4 and J usage is TRBJ2-7; D might be TRBD2 (6 bases). Germline V gene data show CDR1 as SGHNT and CDR2 as YYREEE (reference sequence). The CDR3 totals 14 residues. V was cut by 0 bases and J by 2 bases, with 9 bases left in between. This CDR3 reads CASSLGGVPYEQYF. CDR3 bases: TGTGCCAGCAGCTTGGGCGGGGTACCCTACGAGCAGTACTTC.

Points on this clone: An end of the junction does not agree with germline; a read error may underlie this. The J gene is TRBJ2-7, the V gene TRBV6-6; D not resolved. CDR3 length: 14 amino acids. CDR1 and CDR2 from the germline V gene are MNHNY and SVGAGI (reference sequence). CDR3 DNA sequence: TGTGCCAGCAGTTACCGTGGAACCTCCCACGAGCAGTACTTC. It encodes CASSYRGTSHEQYF.

There are a few counts of this clone. Within the sample, other DNA sequences also encode this same CDR3. The rearrangement links TRBV18 to TRBJ2-5; D remains unclear. The germline gives CDR1 KGHSH, CDR2 LQKENI. V lost 5 bases to trimming and J lost 1 base, with 2 bases between them. The CDR3 loop spans 11 amino acids. In nucleotides, the CDR3 is TGTGCCAGCTCATCCCAAGAGACCCAGTACTTC. The encoded protein is CASSSQETQYF.

This clone has more than one count but fewer than ten. The chain uses TRBV9 and TRBJ1-2; D unclear. This CDR3 region has 12 residues. Germline V gives CDR1 SGDLS, CDR2 YYNGEE. V gave up 1 base and J gave up 5 bases, with 6 bases separating them. The DNA of the CDR3 is TGTGCCAGCAGCGTAAACAGTTATGGCTACACCTTC. Amino acids: CASSVNSYGYTF.

V is TRBV5-4 and J is TRBJ2-3; a possible D gene is TRBD2 (6 bases). The CDR3 extends over 19 amino acids. CDR1 and CDR2 (germline): SGHNT, YYREEE (reference sequence). Trimming pared 2 bases from V and 1 base from J, leaving 23 bases between. CDR3 loop: CASSFPRPGGAVGTDTQYF. DNA of the CDR3: TGTGCCAGCAGCTTCCCTCGACCTGGCGGGGCGGTTGGCACAGATACGCAGTATTTT.

This chain connects TRBV15 to TRBJ2-5; D unresolved. Germline lookup yields CDR1 LNHNV and CDR2 YYDKDF (reference sequence). V was shortened by 0 bases and J by 7 bases, with 12 bases between the two germline ends. The CDR3 runs 14 residues. The CDR3 sequence: CATSRERRTGTQYF. The DNA of the CDR3 is TGTGCCACCAGCAGAGAGCGGCGAACGGGGACCCAGTACTTC.

The gene calls are TRBV5-4 and TRBJ2-2; 10 nucleotides line up with TRBD2. CDR3 length equals 16 residues. Germline assignment: CDR1 SGHNT and CDR2 YYREEE (reference sequence). Trimming cost V 4 bases and J 7 bases; bases outside gene matches: 10. The CDR3 DNA reads as TGTGCCAGCAGCCAGACTCTAGCGGGGGTTGGCGGGGAGCTGTTTTTT. Its translation is CASSQTLAGVGGELFF.

The chain has TRBV6-9 and TRBJ2-1, with a possible D match to TRBD1 (6 bases). The V gene's germline CDR1 is MNHGY and CDR2 SVAAGI. V dropped 0 bases and J dropped 1 base, with 13 bases sitting between them. This CDR3 comprises 17 residues. The CDR3 reads CASSYSARTASYNEQFF. In DNA, the CDR3 is TGTGCCAGCAGTTATTCCGCTAGGACAGCATCCTACAATGAGCAGTTCTTC.

This clone showed up just once. The CDR3 DNA is TGTGCCAGCAGCCCGGGGCCTACTACCTCGAACACCGGGGAGCTGTTTTTT. Translated, it gives CASSPGPTTSNTGELFF. V gene TRBV7-2 combines with J gene TRBJ2-2; D may correspond to TRBD1 or TRBD2 (5 bases each). The germline gives CDR1 SGHTA, CDR2 FQGNSA. V dropped 5 bases and J dropped 0 bases, with 16 bases sitting between them. The CDR3 extends over 17 amino acids.

This chain links TRBV7-2 with TRBJ2-1, with 9 bases fitting TRBD1. J gave up 5 bases and V 5 bases, and 7 bases lay outside the gene matches. Germline-derived CDR1 and CDR2 are SGHTA and FQGNSA. CDR3 length: 15 residues. The CDR3 reads CASSAGTGHHNEQFF. CDR3 in DNA: TGTGCCAGCAGCGCAGGGACAGGGCACCACAATGAGCAGTTCTTC.

The rearrangement links TRBV5-6 to TRBJ1-5, with D possibly being TRBD1 (6 bases). With 4 bases removed from V and 3 bases from J, the gap between germline ends came to 11 bases. The CDR3 sequence is 14 residues long. Germline V lookup: CDR1 SGHDT, CDR2 YYEEEE. The CDR3 reads CASSGGQNNQPQHF. CDR3 DNA: TGTGCCAGCAGCGGCGGACAGAACAATCAGCCCCAGCATTTT. Full variable domain (missing parts from reference TRBV5-6 and TRBJ1-5): DAGVTQSPTHLIKTRGQQVTLRCSPKSGHDTVSWYQQALGQGPQFIFQYYEEEERQRGNFPDRFSGHQFPNYSSELNVNALLLGDSALYLCASSGGQNNQPQHFGDGTRLSIL.

V and J are TRBV6-5 and TRBJ2-7; TRBD1 is a possible D gene (5 bases). This CDR3 has 15 residues. Germline loops: CDR1 MNHEY, CDR2 SVGAGI. V was trimmed by 2 bases and J by 4 bases, leaving 15 bases between them. CDR3 loop: CASSYGFRTTYEQYF. As DNA, the CDR3 is TGTGCCAGCAGTTACGGTTTTAGGACAACTTACGAGCAGTACTTC.

The chain joins TRBV10-3 to TRBJ1-3; 9 bases are shared with TRBD1. Germline values: CDR1 ENHRY, CDR2 SYGVKD. V shed 4 bases, J shed 0 bases, and the junction held 7 bases outside the gene matches. The CDR3 loop spans 17 amino acids. For the CDR3, the DNA is TGTGCCATCAGTGCAGCAACAGGGGGCTACTCTGGAAACACCATATATTTT. Translation gives CAISAATGGYSGNTIYF.

Remarks on this clone: Other DNA sequences in this specimen translate into the identical CDR3. V and J are TRBV7-2 and TRBJ2-7; TRBD2 might be the D (6 bases). This CDR3 is built from 14 residues. The V end was cut by 1 base, the J end by 0 bases, with 7 bases between. In germline, CDR1 is SGHTA, CDR2 FQGNSA. The CDR3 region is CASSLGRGSYEQYF. DNA of the CDR3: TGTGCCAGCAGCTTAGGGAGGGGCTCCTACGAGCAGTACTTC.

This sequence joins TRBV7-2 and TRBJ2-6, with D possibly TRBD2 on 5 matching bases. The CDR3 has 19 residues. Germline assignment: CDR1 SGHTA and CDR2 FQGNSA. Between the trimmed V and J ends, which lost 6 bases and 0 bases, there was a span of 21 bases. CDR3 sequence (DNA): TGTGCCAGCAGTCCCCAAATACGGGAAAGTAGCTCTGGGGCCAACGTCCTGACTTTC. Protein: CASSPQIRESSSGANVLTF.